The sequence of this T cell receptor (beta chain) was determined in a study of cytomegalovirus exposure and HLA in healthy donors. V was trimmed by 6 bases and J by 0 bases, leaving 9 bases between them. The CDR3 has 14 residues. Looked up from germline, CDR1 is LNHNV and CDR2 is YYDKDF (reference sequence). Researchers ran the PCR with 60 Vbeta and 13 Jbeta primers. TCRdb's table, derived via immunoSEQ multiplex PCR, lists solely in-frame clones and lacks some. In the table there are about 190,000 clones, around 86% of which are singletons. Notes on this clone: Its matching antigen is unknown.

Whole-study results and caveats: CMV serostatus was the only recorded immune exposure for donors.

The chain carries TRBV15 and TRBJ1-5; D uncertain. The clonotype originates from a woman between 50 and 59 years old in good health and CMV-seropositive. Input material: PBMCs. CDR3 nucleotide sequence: TGTGCCACCAGTAGCGCTTATAGCAATCAGCCCCAGCATTTT. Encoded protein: CATSSAYSNQPQHF.